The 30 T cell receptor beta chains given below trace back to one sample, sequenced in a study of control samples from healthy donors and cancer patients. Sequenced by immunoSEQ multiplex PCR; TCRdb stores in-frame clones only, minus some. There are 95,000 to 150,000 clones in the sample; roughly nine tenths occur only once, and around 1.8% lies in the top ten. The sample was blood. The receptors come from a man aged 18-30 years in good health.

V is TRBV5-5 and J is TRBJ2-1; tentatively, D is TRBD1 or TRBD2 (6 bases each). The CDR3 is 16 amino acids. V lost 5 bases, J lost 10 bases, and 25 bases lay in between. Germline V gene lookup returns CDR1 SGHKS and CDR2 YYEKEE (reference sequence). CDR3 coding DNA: TGTGCCAGCAGACAGCTCGGGGGCCCCCCCCTAGGAGAGCAGTTCTTC. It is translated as CASRQLGGPPLGEQFF.

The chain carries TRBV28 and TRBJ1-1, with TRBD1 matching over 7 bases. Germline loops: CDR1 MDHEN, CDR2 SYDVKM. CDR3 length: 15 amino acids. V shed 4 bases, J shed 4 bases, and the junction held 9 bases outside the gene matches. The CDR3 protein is CASSSPWAGGTEAFF. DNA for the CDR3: TGTGCCAGCAGTTCCCCCTGGGCAGGGGGCACTGAAGCTTTCTTT.

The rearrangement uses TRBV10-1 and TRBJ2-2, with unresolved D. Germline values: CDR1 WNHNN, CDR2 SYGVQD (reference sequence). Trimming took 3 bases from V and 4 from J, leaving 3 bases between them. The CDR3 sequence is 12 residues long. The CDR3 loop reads CASSDPTGELFF. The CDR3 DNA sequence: TGCGCCAGCAGTGATCCCACCGGGGAGCTGTTTTTT.

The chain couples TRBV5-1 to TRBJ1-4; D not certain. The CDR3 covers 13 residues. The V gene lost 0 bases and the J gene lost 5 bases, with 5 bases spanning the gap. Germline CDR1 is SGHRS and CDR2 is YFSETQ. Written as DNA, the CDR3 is TGCGCCAGCAGCTTGGGGCAGAATGAAAAACTGTTTTTT. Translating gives CASSLGQNEKLFF.

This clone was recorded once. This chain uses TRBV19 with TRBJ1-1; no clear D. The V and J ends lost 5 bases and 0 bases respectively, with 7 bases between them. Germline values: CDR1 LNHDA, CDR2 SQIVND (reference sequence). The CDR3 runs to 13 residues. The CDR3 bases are TGTGCCAGTAGTCGGTCGATGAACACTGAAGCTTTCTTT. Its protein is CASSRSMNTEAFF.

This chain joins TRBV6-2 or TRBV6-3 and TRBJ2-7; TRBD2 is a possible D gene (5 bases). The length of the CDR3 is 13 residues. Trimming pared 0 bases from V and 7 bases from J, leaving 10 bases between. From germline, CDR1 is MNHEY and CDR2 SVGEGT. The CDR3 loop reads CASSYSTGEEQYF. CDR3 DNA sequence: TGTGCCAGCAGTTACTCAACTGGGGAGGAGCAGTACTTC.

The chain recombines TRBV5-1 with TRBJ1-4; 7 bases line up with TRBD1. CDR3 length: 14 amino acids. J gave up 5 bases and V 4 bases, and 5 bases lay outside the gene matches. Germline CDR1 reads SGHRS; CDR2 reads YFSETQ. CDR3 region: CASSRQGWNEKLFF. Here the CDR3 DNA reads TGCGCCAGCAGCAGACAGGGTTGGAATGAAAAACTGTTTTTT.

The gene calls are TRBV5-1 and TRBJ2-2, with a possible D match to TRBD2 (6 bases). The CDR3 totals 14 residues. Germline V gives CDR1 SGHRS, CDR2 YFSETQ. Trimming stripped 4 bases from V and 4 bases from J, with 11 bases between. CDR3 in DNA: TGCGCCAGCAGCATCCAGGGAGGCACCGGGGAGCTGTTTTTT. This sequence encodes CASSIQGGTGELFF.

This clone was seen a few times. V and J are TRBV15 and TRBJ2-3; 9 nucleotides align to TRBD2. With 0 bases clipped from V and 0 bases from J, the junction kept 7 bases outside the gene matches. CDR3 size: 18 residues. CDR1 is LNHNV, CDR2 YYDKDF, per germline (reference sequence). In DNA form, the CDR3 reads TGTGCCACCAGCAGAGAAATTTCGACTAGCGGTAGCACAGATACGCAGTATTTT. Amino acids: CATSREISTSGSTDTQYF.

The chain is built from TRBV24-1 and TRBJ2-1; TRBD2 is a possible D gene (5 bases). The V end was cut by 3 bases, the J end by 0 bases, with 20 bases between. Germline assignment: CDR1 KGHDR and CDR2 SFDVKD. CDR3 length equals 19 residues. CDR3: CATSDPTLFGGGSYNEQFF. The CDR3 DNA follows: TGTGCCACCAGTGATCCTACCCTTTTTGGCGGAGGCTCCTACAATGAGCAGTTCTTC.

The CDR3 protein is CAISERGASSYEQYF. CDR3 sequence (DNA): TGTGCCATCAGTGAGCGCGGGGCTAGCTCCTACGAGCAGTACTTC. The genes are TRBV10-3 and TRBJ2-7, with D perhaps TRBD2 (6 bases). V was shortened by 2 bases and J by 0 bases, with 11 bases between the two germline ends. There are 15 residues in the CDR3. CDR1 ENHRY and CDR2 SYGVKD come from the germline V gene.

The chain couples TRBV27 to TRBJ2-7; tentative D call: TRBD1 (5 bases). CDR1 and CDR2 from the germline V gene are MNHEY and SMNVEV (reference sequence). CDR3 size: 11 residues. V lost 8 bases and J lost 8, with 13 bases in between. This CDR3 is CASLSGWQQYF. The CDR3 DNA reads TGTGCCAGCTTATCAGGGTGGCAGCAGTACTTC.

The CDR3 nucleotides read TGTGCCATCAGTGACCGGACTAGCGGGAGCAACGATGAGCAGTTCTTC. Its protein product is CAISDRTSGSNDEQFF. The gene calls are TRBV10-3 and TRBJ2-1; 13 nucleotides agree with TRBD2. Losses at the gene ends were 3 bases for V and 8 bases for J; bases not matched to a gene: 7. This CDR3 comprises 16 residues. CDR1 and CDR2 from the germline V gene are ENHRY and SYGVKD.

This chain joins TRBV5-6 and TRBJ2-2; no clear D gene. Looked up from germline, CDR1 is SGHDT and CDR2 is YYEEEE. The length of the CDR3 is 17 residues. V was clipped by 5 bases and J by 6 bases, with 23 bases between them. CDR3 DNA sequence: TGTGCCAGCAGTTTCTTAACTGCCGATACGTCATCCGGGGAGCTGTTTTTT. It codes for CASSFLTADTSSGELFF. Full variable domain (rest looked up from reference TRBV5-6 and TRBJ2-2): DAGVTQSPTHLIKTRGQQVTLRCSPKSGHDTVSWYQQALGQGPQFIFQYYEEEERQRGNFPDRFSGHQFPNYSSELNVNALLLGDSALYLCASSFLTADTSSGELFFGEGSRLTVL.

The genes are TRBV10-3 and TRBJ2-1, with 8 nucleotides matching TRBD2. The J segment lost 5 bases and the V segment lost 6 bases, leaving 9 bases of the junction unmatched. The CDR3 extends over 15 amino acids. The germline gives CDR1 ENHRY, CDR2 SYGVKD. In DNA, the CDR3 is TGTGCCATCAGCATTAGCGGGACTTCTCACAATGAGCAGTTCTTC. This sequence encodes CAISISGTSHNEQFF.

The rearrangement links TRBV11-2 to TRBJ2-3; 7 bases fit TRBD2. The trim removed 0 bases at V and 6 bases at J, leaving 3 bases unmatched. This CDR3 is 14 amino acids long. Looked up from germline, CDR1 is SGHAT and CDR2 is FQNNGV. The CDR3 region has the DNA TGTGCCAGCAGCTTAGAAACGCGGGGGGATACGCAGTATTTT. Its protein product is CASSLETRGDTQYF. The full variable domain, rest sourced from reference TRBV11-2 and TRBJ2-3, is EAGVAQSPRYKIIEKRQSVAFWCNPISGHATLYWYQQILGQGPKLLIQFQNNGVVDDSQLPKDRFSAERLKGVDSTLKIQPAKLEDSAVYLCASSLETRGDTQYFGPGTRLTVL.

The CDR3 is CASSYSPGDVGPQHF. Written as DNA, the CDR3 is TGTGCCAGCAGTTACAGCCCCGGGGATGTAGGCCCCCAGCATTTT. This chain uses TRBV6-2 or TRBV6-3 with TRBJ1-5; D remains ambiguous. Looked up from germline, CDR1 is MNHEY and CDR2 is SVGEGT. V was cut by 2 bases and J by 10 bases, with 18 bases left in between. The CDR3 totals 15 residues.

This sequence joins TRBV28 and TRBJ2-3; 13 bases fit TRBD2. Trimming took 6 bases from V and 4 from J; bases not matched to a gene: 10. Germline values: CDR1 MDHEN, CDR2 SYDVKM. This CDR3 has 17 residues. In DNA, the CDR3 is TGTGCCAGCAGCCCACACACTAGCGGGAGGGCCCCAGATACGCAGTATTTT. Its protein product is CASSPHTSGRAPDTQYF.

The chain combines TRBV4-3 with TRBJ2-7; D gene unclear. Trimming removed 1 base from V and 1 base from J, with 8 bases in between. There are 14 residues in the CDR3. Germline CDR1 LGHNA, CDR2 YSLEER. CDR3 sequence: CASSQGHRSYEQYF. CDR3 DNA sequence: TGCGCCAGCAGCCAAGGTCATCGGTCCTACGAGCAGTACTTC.

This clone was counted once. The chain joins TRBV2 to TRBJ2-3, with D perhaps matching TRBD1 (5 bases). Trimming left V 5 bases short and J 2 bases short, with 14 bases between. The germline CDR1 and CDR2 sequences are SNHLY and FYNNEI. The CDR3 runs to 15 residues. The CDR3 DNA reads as TGTGCCAGCAGTCGCCCGACAGACCCCACAGATACGCAGTATTTT. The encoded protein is CASSRPTDPTDTQYF.

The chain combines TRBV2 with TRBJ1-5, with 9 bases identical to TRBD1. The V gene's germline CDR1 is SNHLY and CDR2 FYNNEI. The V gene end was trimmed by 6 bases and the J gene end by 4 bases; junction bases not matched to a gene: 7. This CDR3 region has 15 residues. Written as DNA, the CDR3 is TGTGCCAGCAGGACGGGACAGGGCCTAAATCAGCCCCAGCATTTT. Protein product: CASRTGQGLNQPQHF.

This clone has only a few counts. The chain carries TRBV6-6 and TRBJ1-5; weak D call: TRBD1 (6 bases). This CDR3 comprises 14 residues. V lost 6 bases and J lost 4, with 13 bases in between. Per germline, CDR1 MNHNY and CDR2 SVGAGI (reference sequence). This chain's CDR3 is CASSPTGLNQPQHF. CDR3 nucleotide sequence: TGTGCCAGCAGCCCTACAGGGTTGAATCAGCCCCAGCATTTT.

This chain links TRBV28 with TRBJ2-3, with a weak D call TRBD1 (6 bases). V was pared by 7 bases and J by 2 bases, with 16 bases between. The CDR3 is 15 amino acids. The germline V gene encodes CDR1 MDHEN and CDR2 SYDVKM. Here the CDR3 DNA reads TGTGCCAGCACCCCCAGGGGACGGTACACAGATACGCAGTATTTT. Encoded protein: CASTPRGRYTDTQYF.

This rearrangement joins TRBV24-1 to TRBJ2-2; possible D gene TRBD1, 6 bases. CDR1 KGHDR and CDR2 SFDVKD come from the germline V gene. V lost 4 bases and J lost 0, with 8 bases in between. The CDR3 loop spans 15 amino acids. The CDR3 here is CATSEQGPNTGELFF. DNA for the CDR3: TGTGCCACCAGTGAACAGGGACCGAACACCGGGGAGCTGTTTTTT.

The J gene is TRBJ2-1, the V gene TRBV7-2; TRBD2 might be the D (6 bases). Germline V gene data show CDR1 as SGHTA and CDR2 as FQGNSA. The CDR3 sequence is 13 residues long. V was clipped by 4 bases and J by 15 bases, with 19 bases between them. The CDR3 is CASSYGLNPRPFF. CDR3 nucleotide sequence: TGTGCCAGCAGCTACGGACTAAACCCAAGACCGTTCTTC. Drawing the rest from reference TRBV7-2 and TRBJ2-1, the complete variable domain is GAGVSQSPSNKVTEKGKDVELRCDPISGHTALYWYRQSLGQGLEFLIYFQGNSAPDKSGLPSDRFSAERTGGSVSTLTIQRTQQEDSAVYLCASSYGLNPRPFFGPGTRLTVL.

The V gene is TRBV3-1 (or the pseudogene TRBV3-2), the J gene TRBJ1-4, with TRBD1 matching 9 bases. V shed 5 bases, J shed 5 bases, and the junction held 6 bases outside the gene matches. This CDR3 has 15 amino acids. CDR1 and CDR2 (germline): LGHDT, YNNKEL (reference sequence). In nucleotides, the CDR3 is TGTGCCAGCAGCGACCGAGGGACAGGGAATGAAAAACTGTTTTTT. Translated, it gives CASSDRGTGNEKLFF.

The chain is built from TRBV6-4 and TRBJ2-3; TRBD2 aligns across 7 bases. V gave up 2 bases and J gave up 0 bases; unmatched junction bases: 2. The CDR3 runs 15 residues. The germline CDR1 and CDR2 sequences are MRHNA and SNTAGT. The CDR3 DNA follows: TGTGCCAGCAGTGACACTAGCGCTAGCACAGATACGCAGTATTTT. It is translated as CASSDTSASTDTQYF.

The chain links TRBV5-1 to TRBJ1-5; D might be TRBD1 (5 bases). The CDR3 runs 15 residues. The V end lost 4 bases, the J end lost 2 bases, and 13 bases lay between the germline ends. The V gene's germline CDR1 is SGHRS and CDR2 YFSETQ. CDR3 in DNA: TGCGCCAGCAGCCGTGGGGGAGAGGGCAATCAGCCCCAGCATTTT. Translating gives CASSRGGEGNQPQHF.

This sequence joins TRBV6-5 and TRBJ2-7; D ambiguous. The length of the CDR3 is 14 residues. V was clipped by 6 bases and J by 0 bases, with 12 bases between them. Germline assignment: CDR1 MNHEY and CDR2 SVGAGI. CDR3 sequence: CASRRLQTSYEQYF. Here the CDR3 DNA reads TGTGCCAGCAGAAGACTGCAGACCTCCTACGAGCAGTACTTC.

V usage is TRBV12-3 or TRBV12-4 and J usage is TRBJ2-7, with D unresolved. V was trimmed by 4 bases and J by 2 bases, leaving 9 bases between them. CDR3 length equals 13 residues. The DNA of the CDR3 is TGTGCCAGCAGTTCCTACGGAACCTACGAGCAGTACTTC. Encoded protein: CASSSYGTYEQYF.